This T cell receptor (beta chain) was retrieved from a study of T-cell reconstitution after alpha-beta-depleted transplantation in children. Study results and caveats: T-cell numbers and diversity, one year after transplant, stemmed largely from T cells that were newly produced. Surviving recipient cells, namely T cells and thymic progenitors, were the source of high day-60 TCRbeta diversity in some patients. Expanded graft clones, several hundred of them, were reportedly the source of alpha-beta T cells about two months after transplant.

The trim removed 1 base at V and 5 bases at J, leaving 10 bases unmatched. Germline V gene sequence: CDR1 LGHNA, CDR2 YSLEER. The CDR3 has 16 residues. Unique molecular identifiers were built into the TCRbeta library. TCRdb called the PCR reads again in MiXCR, with one record for every CDR3 protein. Of just over 950,000 distinct CDR3 sequences listed, 25% to 30% are singletons. This clonotype was recorded a few times. Its antigen is unidentified. This TCR derives from a boy younger than two who had a stem cell transplant for SCID, so the T cells may come from the graft donor. This chain links TRBV4-3 with TRBJ2-7; 8 nucleotides agree with TRBD1. The source material was PBMCs, mostly from graft donor cells, sampled 360 days after TCRalphabeta/CD19-depleted stem cell transplant. The CDR3 is CASSQAAGGYSDEQYF. DNA of the CDR3: TGCGCCAGCAGCCAAGCGGCAGGGGGCTATTCGGACGAGCAGTACTTC.